Listed here are 24 T cell receptor beta chains from one sample, sequenced in a study of T cell responses to AZD1222 COVID-19 vaccine. Assay used: immunoSEQ multiplex PCR; TCRdb lists only in-frame clones, some missing. The sample yields about 150,000 clones, about 88% seen once. Sequencing used peripheral blood, obtained on day 0 of AZD1222 vaccination. The receptors were sampled from an adult in good health.

The rearrangement joins TRBV5-5 to TRBJ2-3; D call uncertain. This CDR3 spans 16 amino acids. Germline CDR1 is SGHKS and CDR2 is YYEKEE (reference sequence). Deletions cut 4 bases from V and 2 bases from J, with 17 bases between. CDR3 sequence: CASSLHPSSNTDTQYF. The CDR3 region has the DNA TGTGCCAGCAGCCTCCACCCTTCGAGTAACACAGATACGCAGTATTTT.

The chain has TRBV5-1 and TRBJ2-5; D possibly corresponds to TRBD2 (6 bases). The CDR3 covers 15 residues. Between the trimmed V and J ends, which lost 3 bases and 4 bases, there was a span of 16 bases. Germline-derived CDR1 and CDR2 are SGHRS and YFSETQ. CDR3: CASSWGVGVSETQYF. In DNA, the CDR3 is TGCGCCAGCAGCTGGGGGGTAGGGGTTTCAGAGACCCAGTACTTC.

The V call is TRBV7-8, the J call TRBJ2-3; the D is unclear. From germline, CDR1 is SGHVS and CDR2 FQNEAQ. V lost 1 base to trimming and J lost 0 bases, with 5 bases between them. There are 14 residues in the CDR3. The DNA for the CDR3 is TGTGCCAGCAGCTTAGACGATAGCACAGATACGCAGTATTTT. It translates to CASSLDDSTDTQYF.

The chain employs TRBV5-6 and TRBJ1-2, with unresolved D. Germline V lookup: CDR1 SGHDT, CDR2 YYEEEE. The CDR3 is made up of 14 amino acids. V was clipped by 4 bases and J by 4 bases, with 14 bases between them. This CDR3 is CASSPPGGLYGYTF. The CDR3 DNA reads as TGTGCCAGCAGCCCCCCAGGCGGGCTCTATGGCTACACCTTC.

The CDR3 DNA is TGTGCCGCAGCGGTCCCAGTTGGAATGAACATCGATGGCTACACCTTC. It codes for CAAAVPVGMNIDGYTF. V gene TRBV19 combines with J gene TRBJ1-2; no clear D. Trimming pared 11 bases from V and 6 bases from J, leaving 28 bases between. Germline V gene data show CDR1 as LNHDA and CDR2 as SQIVND (reference sequence). This CDR3 has 16 amino acids.

This clone was found a few times. The V call is TRBV11-1, the J call TRBJ1-6, with 7 positions matching TRBD1. This CDR3 comprises 16 residues. Germline trimming cut 1 base from V and 10 bases from J; bases unmatched to any gene: 10. Germline V gene lookup returns CDR1 SGHAT and CDR2 FQDESV (reference sequence). The CDR3 loop reads CASSLVSGARGSPLHF. The CDR3 DNA is TGTGCCAGCAGCTTAGTGTCCGGGGCCAGGGGGTCACCCCTCCACTTT. Combining the CDR3 with reference TRBV11-1 and TRBJ1-6 gives the whole variable domain EAEVAQSPRYKITEKSQAVAFWCDPISGHATLYWYRQILGQGPELLVQFQDESVVDDSQLPKDRFSAERLKGVDSTLKIQPAELGDSAMYLCASSLVSGARGSPLHFGNGTRLTVT.

This clone is a singleton in its sample. Here the CDR3 DNA reads TGTGCCAGCAGCTTGGCCTTTGGGGTAGGGGAGGGCACTGAAGCTTTCTTT. Its protein is CASSLAFGVGEGTEAFF. The chain links TRBV5-5 to TRBJ1-1, with D possibly TRBD1 on 5 matching bases. The CDR3 has 17 amino acids. Germline V gene lookup returns CDR1 SGHKS and CDR2 YYEKEE (reference sequence). V shed 0 bases and J shed 4 bases, with 19 bases lying between them.

The chain carries TRBV25-1 and TRBJ1-4; D might be TRBD1 (6 bases). Germline values: CDR1 MGHDK, CDR2 SYGVNS. This CDR3 contains 15 residues. With 3 bases removed from V and 0 bases from J, the gap between germline ends came to 8 bases. The CDR3 coding sequence is TGTGCCAGCAGTGACAGGGGAACAACTAATGAAAAACTGTTTTTT. Protein sequence: CASSDRGTTNEKLFF.

V gene TRBV7-2 combines with J gene TRBJ1-5, with 8 bases fitting TRBD1. The CDR3 covers 14 residues. Germline CDR1 is SGHTA and CDR2 is FQGNSA. V lost 6 bases to trimming and J lost 4 bases; unmatched junction nucleotides: 5. The CDR3 spells CASRTTGGNQPQHF. CDR3 sequence (DNA): TGTGCCAGCAGGACCACAGGGGGGAATCAGCCCCAGCATTTT.

The chain joins TRBV29-1 to TRBJ1-5, with D maybe TRBD1 (5 bases). This CDR3 region has 15 residues. In germline, CDR1 is SQVTM, CDR2 ANQGSEA. V shed 6 bases and J shed 0 bases, with 15 bases lying between them. As DNA, the CDR3 is TGCAGCGTGCTGACAGACCCAAATAGCAATCAGCCCCAGCATTTT. It translates to CSVLTDPNSNQPQHF.

This rearrangement joins TRBV5-1 to TRBJ2-1; 8 nucleotides line up with TRBD1. The CDR3 is 17 amino acids. V was clipped by 4 bases and J by 3 bases; unmatched bases: 12. Looked up from germline, CDR1 is SGHRS and CDR2 is YFSETQ. CDR3 protein: CASSLGTGLKHYNEQFF. The CDR3 region has the DNA TGCGCCAGCAGCCTCGGGACAGGCCTGAAACACTACAATGAGCAGTTCTTC.

The V gene is TRBV19, the J gene TRBJ1-5; D is unresolved. The CDR3 loop spans 16 amino acids. Trimming cost V 0 bases and J 1 base, with 10 bases left between them. The germline CDR1 and CDR2 sequences are LNHDA and SQIVND (reference sequence). The CDR3 DNA follows: TGTGCCAGTAGTATAGATATTTGGTTGAGCAATCAGCCCCAGCATTTT. Translated, it gives CASSIDIWLSNQPQHF.

The chain uses TRBV5-5 and TRBJ1-4, with 7 bases matching TRBD1. Germline CDR1 and CDR2: SGHKS and YYEKEE (reference sequence). This CDR3 is 17 amino acids long. V lost 4 bases, J lost 2 bases, and 11 bases stayed unmatched. CDR3 region: CASSVQGTELTNEKLFF. The CDR3 DNA reads as TGTGCCAGCAGCGTCCAAGGGACAGAACTTACTAATGAAAAACTGTTTTTT.

The gene calls are TRBV11-2 and TRBJ2-3; a weak D match, TRBD1 (8 bases). From germline, CDR1 is SGHAT and CDR2 FQNNGV. V lost 2 bases and J lost 0, with 18 bases in between. The CDR3 has 18 residues. The CDR3 region is CASSLSRGLAASTDTQYF. In DNA, the CDR3 is TGTGCCAGCAGCTTAAGCAGGGGGCTAGCGGCTAGCACAGATACGCAGTATTTT.

The gene calls are TRBV6-5 and TRBJ2-1; D unclear. V dropped 0 bases and J dropped 2 bases, with 8 bases sitting between them. CDR1 is MNHEY, CDR2 SVGAGI, per germline. The CDR3 runs 15 residues. The CDR3 DNA reads as TGTGCCAGCAGTTACTCGCCGGACGCCTACAATGAGCAGTTCTTC. Its translation: CASSYSPDAYNEQFF.

The chain uses TRBV4-3 and TRBJ2-6, with D possibly TRBD1 on 5 matching bases. Germline CDR1 reads LGHNA; CDR2 reads YSLEER. The CDR3 covers 18 residues. V lost 1 base and J 2 bases, leaving 15 bases between the germline ends. CDR3 sequence: CASSQAIRVGPGANVLTF. DNA for the CDR3: TGCGCCAGCAGCCAAGCAATCCGAGTGGGGCCTGGGGCCAACGTCCTGACTTTC.

This clone appeared a few times. The chain employs TRBV5-1 and TRBJ1-2; perhaps TRBD1 as D (6 bases). V was shortened by 4 bases and J by 8 bases, with 21 bases between the two germline ends. Germline CDR1 is SGHRS and CDR2 is YFSETQ. The CDR3 length is 15 residues. CDR3 region: CASSRLGQPTDGYTF. The CDR3 DNA reads as TGCGCCAGCAGCCGCTTAGGACAGCCGACTGACGGCTACACCTTC.

This chain uses TRBV28 with TRBJ2-1, with 11 bases identical to TRBD2. Per germline, CDR1 MDHEN and CDR2 SYDVKM. The trim removed 5 bases at V and 5 bases at J, leaving 8 bases unmatched. CDR3 size: 16 residues. The CDR3 DNA reads as TGTGCCAGCAGTCTATCTGGGACTAGCGGACACAATGAGCAGTTCTTC. This translates into CASSLSGTSGHNEQFF.

V usage is TRBV4-3 and J usage is TRBJ2-7; 13 bases are shared with TRBD2. Germline V gives CDR1 LGHNA, CDR2 YSLEER. J gave up 1 base and V 3 bases, and 6 bases lay outside the gene matches. The CDR3 has 17 residues. In nucleotides, the CDR3 is TGCGCCAGCAGCCACTTAGGGACTAGCGGGGCGTCCTACGAGCAGTACTTC. It translates to CASSHLGTSGASYEQYF.

The gene calls are TRBV24-1 and TRBJ1-5; maybe TRBD1 (5 bases). Trimming stripped 3 bases from V and 3 bases from J, with 8 bases between. Germline V gene sequence: CDR1 KGHDR, CDR2 SFDVKD. The CDR3 loop spans 14 amino acids. The CDR3 coding sequence is TGTGCCACCAGTGATGGGGGGTCCAATCAGCCCCAGCATTTT. Residues: CATSDGGSNQPQHF.

The chain employs TRBV19 and TRBJ1-4, with 9 bases fitting TRBD1. J was trimmed by 0 bases and V by 6 bases; bases with no gene match: 5. This CDR3 is built from 16 residues. Looked up from germline, CDR1 is LNHDA and CDR2 is SQIVND (reference sequence). The CDR3 loop reads CASRTGQGTTNEKLFF. The CDR3 region has the DNA TGTGCCAGTAGGACGGGACAGGGCACAACTAATGAAAAACTGTTTTTT.

The chain carries TRBV5-5 and TRBJ1-3, with D uncertain. The CDR3 sequence is 14 residues long. CDR1 is SGHKS, CDR2 YYEKEE, per germline (reference sequence). V was trimmed by 0 bases and J by 0 bases, leaving 4 bases between them. The CDR3 protein is CASSLGFSGNTIYF. The CDR3 DNA reads TGTGCCAGCAGCTTGGGATTCTCTGGAAACACCATATATTTT.

The genes are TRBV15 and TRBJ2-5; 8 bases agree with TRBD1. V was pared by 5 bases and J by 1 base, with 6 bases of the junction left unmatched. Germline values: CDR1 LNHNV, CDR2 YYDKDF (reference sequence). The CDR3 consists of 15 residues. CDR3 in DNA: TGTGCCACCAGCCCAGGGGGCTTTAGCCAAGAGACCCAGTACTTC. Amino acid sequence: CATSPGGFSQETQYF.

This clone appeared a single time. The rearrangement uses TRBV2 and TRBJ1-1; D is possibly TRBD1 (5 bases). This CDR3 is 10 amino acids long. Deletions cut 8 bases from V and 8 bases from J, with 9 bases between. Germline CDR1 is SNHLY and CDR2 is FYNNEI. The CDR3 here is CASGGAEAFF. As DNA, the CDR3 is TGTGCCAGCGGTGGGGCCGAAGCTTTCTTT.